A single sample gave rise to the 26 T cell receptor beta chains below, sequenced in a study of shared clonotypes between healthy human individuals. Libraries were prepared by immunoSEQ multiplex PCR; TCRdb keeps only in-frame clonotypes and omits some of them. The repertoire holds under 1 million clones, with about 92% as singletons. Selected positively for CCR7 and CD45RO-negative, naive CD8 cells excluded terminally differentiated effector memory CD45RA+ cells. Sequenced input: naive CD8+ T cells sorted from blood. Receptors originate from a man aged 25-40 years in good health.

Notes on this clone: A clone one base away is much larger, so this may be a read error. The sample contains more than one DNA sequence encoding this CDR3. This chain joins TRBV9 and TRBJ2-3; D is unresolved. The CDR3 covers 12 residues. Deletions cut 4 bases from V and 0 bases from J, with 3 bases between. Germline V lookup: CDR1 SGDLS, CDR2 YYNGEE. In nucleotides, the CDR3 is TGTGCCAGCAGCCTTAGCACAGATACGCAGTATTTT. It encodes CASSLSTDTQYF.

This rearrangement joins TRBV7-9 to TRBJ2-7; 9 bases line up with TRBD2. The length of the CDR3 is 14 residues. The junction had 6 bases not matched to a gene; V was cut back by 4 bases and J by 5 bases. Germline CDR1 SEHNR, CDR2 FQNEAQ (reference sequence). In DNA, the CDR3 is TGTGCCAGCAGCTCGCGGGAGGGCCTGGACGAGCAGTACTTC. Translating gives CASSSREGLDEQYF.

This sequence joins TRBV11-2 and TRBJ2-3, with no clear D. CDR1 is SGHAT, CDR2 FQNNGV, per germline. The CDR3 has 12 amino acids. V was trimmed by 6 bases and J by 5 bases, leaving 9 bases between them. The CDR3 sequence: CASSYRVDTQYF. Written as DNA, the CDR3 is TGTGCCAGCAGTTATCGGGTAGATACGCAGTATTTT.

V and J are TRBV9 and TRBJ2-7; D is undetermined. The ends were cut back, 2 bases at V and 6 bases at J, with 18 bases in the middle. The CDR3 has 15 amino acids. Germline V CDR1 and CDR2: SGDLS, YYNGEE. The CDR3 region is CASSVGFSAMREQYF. In DNA, the CDR3 is TGTGCCAGCAGCGTGGGGTTTTCAGCCATGCGCGAGCAGTACTTC.

The chain couples TRBV29-1 to TRBJ2-1, with TRBD2 matching over 9 bases. This CDR3 region has 15 residues. J was trimmed by 8 bases and V by 3 bases; bases with no gene match: 11. In germline, CDR1 is SQVTM, CDR2 ANQGSEA. CDR3 nucleotides: TGCAGCGTTGATGGGCTAGCGGGAACGATGCATGAGCAGTTCTTC. Its protein is CSVDGLAGTMHEQFF.

V and J are TRBV4-2 and TRBJ1-2; D gene unclear. The ends were cut back, 0 bases at V and 7 bases at J, with 15 bases in the middle. CDR3 size: 15 residues. Germline-derived CDR1 and CDR2 are LGHNA and YNFKEQ. The CDR3 DNA follows: TGTGCCAGCAGCCAAGATATCCTCAAATTTAGTGGCTACACCTTC. Translation: CASSQDILKFSGYTF.

The chain links TRBV7-9 to TRBJ1-1, with unresolved D. With 5 bases removed from V and 4 bases from J, the gap between germline ends came to 20 bases. CDR1 and CDR2 (germline): SEHNR, FQNEAQ (reference sequence). The CDR3 has 16 amino acids. The CDR3 DNA sequence: TGTGCCAGCAGCCCCACTACGCCAAGGGCTAGCACTGAAGCTTTCTTT. Amino acids: CASSPTTPRASTEAFF.

This clone came up once. The CDR3 sequence is CASSLFAGAVYNNEQFF. Written as DNA, the CDR3 is TGTGCCAGCAGTTTATTTGCGGGAGCAGTTTATAACAATGAGCAGTTCTTC. The chain carries TRBV27 and TRBJ2-1, with TRBD2 matching over 7 bases. With 1 base clipped from V and 5 bases from J, the junction kept 11 bases outside the gene matches. The CDR3 consists of 17 residues. Germline assignment: CDR1 MNHEY and CDR2 SMNVEV (reference sequence).

The gene calls are TRBV18 and TRBJ2-5; D call uncertain. V was clipped by 0 bases and J by 14 bases, with 4 bases between them. CDR1 and CDR2 (germline): KGHSH, LQKENI. This CDR3 has 9 residues. CDR3 coding DNA: TGTGCCAGCTCACCACCGACCTACTTC. Protein sequence: CASSPPTYF.

J is TRBJ2-5 and V is TRBV5-4; 10 bases agree with TRBD1. This CDR3 region has 16 residues. The V and J ends lost 4 bases and 3 bases, in that order; junction bases with no gene match: 9. Germline V gene lookup returns CDR1 SGHNT and CDR2 YYREEE (reference sequence). CDR3 sequence: CASSTPGQGPEETQYF. Written as DNA, the CDR3 is TGTGCCAGCAGCACACCGGGACAGGGGCCGGAAGAGACCCAGTACTTC.

The chain is built from TRBV5-1 and TRBJ2-7; TRBD1 agrees at 8 bases. In germline, CDR1 is SGHRS, CDR2 YFSETQ. The CDR3 extends over 15 amino acids. The ends lost 1 base at V and 3 bases at J; junction bases unmatched: 6. The CDR3 loop reads CASSLRAGGGYEQYF. CDR3 nucleotides: TGCGCCAGCAGCTTGAGGGCAGGGGGCGGCTACGAGCAGTACTTC. Full variable domain (outside the CDR3, taken from reference TRBV5-1 and TRBJ2-7): KAGVTQTPRYLIKTRGQQVTLSCSPISGHRSVSWYQQTPGQGLQFLFEYFSETQRNKGNFPGRFSGRQFSNSRSEMNVSTLELGDSALYLCASSLRAGGGYEQYFGPGTRLTVT.

This clone was counted a single time. The chain combines TRBV7-9 with TRBJ2-7; either TRBD1 or TRBD2 may supply D (6 bases each). This CDR3 has 15 amino acids. Germline values: CDR1 SEHNR, CDR2 FQNEAQ (reference sequence). V gave up 5 bases and J gave up 4 bases, with 18 bases separating them. CDR3 residues: CASSPPGAGEYEQYF. In DNA, the CDR3 is TGTGCCAGCAGCCCCCCGGGGGCAGGGGAATACGAGCAGTACTTC.

This chain uses TRBV20-1 with TRBJ2-5; no reliable D call. The ends were cut back, 4 bases at V and 1 base at J, with 4 bases in the middle. This CDR3 has 11 residues. From germline, CDR1 is DFQATT and CDR2 SNEGSKA (reference sequence). CDR3 region: CSAMSQETQYF. Here the CDR3 DNA reads TGCAGTGCTATGTCCCAAGAGACCCAGTACTTC.

This chain uses TRBV7-8 with TRBJ1-5; no definite D call. The CDR3 is made up of 18 amino acids. The germline CDR1 and CDR2 sequences are SGHVS and FQNEAQ. V was pared by 3 bases and J by 0 bases, with 18 bases between. The CDR3 spells CASSFFLGLSYSNQPQHF. DNA of the CDR3: TGTGCCAGCAGCTTCTTCCTCGGCCTCTCGTATAGCAATCAGCCCCAGCATTTT.

The chain has TRBV10-3 and TRBJ1-1, with D possibly TRBD1 on 5 matching bases. CDR1 is ENHRY and CDR2 is SYGVKD in the germline V gene. The CDR3 consists of 14 residues. The V end lost 3 bases, the J end lost 0 bases, and 8 bases lay between the germline ends. The CDR3: CAISEEGLNTEAFF. CDR3 DNA sequence: TGTGCCATCAGTGAAGAGGGGTTGAACACTGAAGCTTTCTTT.

The chain employs TRBV2 and TRBJ2-6; D is tentatively TRBD1 or TRBD2 (7 bases each). Germline assignment: CDR1 SNHLY and CDR2 FYNNEI. Trimming cost V 9 bases and J 1 base, with 16 bases left between them. The CDR3 has 16 amino acids. The CDR3 DNA follows: TGTGCCAGTAAAGGGAGGGGGCGATCTGGGGCCAACGTCCTGACTTTC. It specifies CASKGRGRSGANVLTF. The variable domain in full, with the rest retrieved from reference TRBV2 and TRBJ2-6, is EPEVTQTPSHQVTQMGQEVILRCVPISNHLYFYWYRQILGQKVEFLVSFYNNEISEKSEIFDDQFSVERPDGSNFTLKIRSTKLEDSAMYFCASKGRGRSGANVLTFGAGSRLTVL.

The chain combines TRBV25-1 with TRBJ2-7; TRBD2 might be the D (5 bases). V was pared by 8 bases and J by 9 bases, with 11 bases between. This CDR3 region has 10 residues. Germline CDR1 MGHDK, CDR2 SYGVNS. CDR3 residues: CASEAEGQYF. CDR3 coding DNA: TGTGCCAGCGAGGCTGAGGGGCAGTACTTC.

V and J are TRBV7-2 and TRBJ2-7; 9 nucleotides align to TRBD2. V shed 5 bases and J 4 bases; nucleotides not matched to a gene: 15. Germline V lookup: CDR1 SGHTA, CDR2 FQGNSA. CDR3 length: 17 residues. The CDR3 here is CASSPPPGSGSRYEQYF. The DNA of the CDR3 is TGTGCCAGCAGCCCGCCTCCGGGTAGCGGGAGTCGGTACGAGCAGTACTTC.

The genes are TRBV5-4 and TRBJ2-7, with D tentatively TRBD1 (5 bases). Germline V gives CDR1 SGHNT, CDR2 YYREEE (reference sequence). The V and J ends lost 5 bases and 3 bases respectively, with 18 bases between them. This CDR3 spans 15 amino acids. CDR3 nucleotides: TGTGCCAGCAGTTTAGATCAGGGATCGCACTACGAGCAGTACTTC. This gives the protein CASSLDQGSHYEQYF.

The chain has TRBV5-1 and TRBJ2-7; TRBD1 agrees at 7 bases. CDR1 and CDR2 from the germline V gene are SGHRS and YFSETQ. Losses at the gene ends were 4 bases for V and 2 bases for J; bases not matched to a gene: 9. The CDR3 has 15 residues. CDR3 coding DNA: TGCGCCAGCAGCGACAGGGAGCTCGCTCCCTACGAGCAGTACTTC. Protein: CASSDRELAPYEQYF.

This chain uses TRBV6-6 with TRBJ1-3, with D uncertain. The CDR3 runs 14 residues. In germline, CDR1 is MNHNY, CDR2 SVGAGI (reference sequence). The ends were cut back, 6 bases at V and 0 bases at J, with 9 bases in the middle. CDR3 protein: CASSPDDSGNTIYF. Here the CDR3 DNA reads TGTGCCAGCAGCCCTGACGACTCTGGAAACACCATATATTTT.

The V and J genes are TRBV30 and TRBJ2-7; 11 nucleotides match TRBD2. Germline CDR1 GTSNPN, CDR2 SVGIG (reference sequence). The CDR3 extends over 17 amino acids. V trimming: 1 base; J trimming: 1 base; junction bases outside the gene matches: 9. Written as DNA, the CDR3 is TGTGCCTGGAGTGCCTACCTCGGACTAGCGGGTTCCTACGAGCAGTACTTC. Its translation: CAWSAYLGLAGSYEQYF.

This clone has only one observation. The chain has TRBV7-9 and TRBJ2-1; D gene uncertain. Trimming took 1 base from V and 7 from J, leaving 5 bases between them. The germline V gene encodes CDR1 SEHNR and CDR2 FQNEAQ (reference sequence). CDR3 length equals 12 residues. CDR3 loop: CASSLESNEQFF. For the CDR3, the DNA is TGTGCCAGCAGCTTAGAGTCGAATGAGCAGTTCTTC. Together with reference TRBV7-9 and TRBJ2-1, the CDR3 gives the full variable domain: DTGVSQNPRHKITKRGQNVTFRCDPISEHNRLYWYRQTLGQGPEFLTYFQNEAQLEKSRLLSDRFSAERPKGSFSTLEIQRTEQGDSAMYLCASSLESNEQFFGPGTRLTVL.

The rearrangement uses TRBV5-1 and TRBJ2-6; TRBD2 matches at 8 bases. The V gene end was trimmed by 7 bases and the J gene end by 2 bases; junction bases not matched to a gene: 26. This CDR3 has 22 amino acids. The germline CDR1 and CDR2 sequences are SGHRS and YFSETQ. The CDR3 DNA reads TGCGCCAGCTATTCGAGGAACGCGGGAGGTGACACAGAGATGCCTGGGGCCAACGTCCTGACTTTC. Translating it yields CASYSRNAGGDTEMPGANVLTF.

CDR3 sequence reads: CASSPGGPGLSEQYF. DNA of the CDR3: TGTGCCAGCAGCCCCGGTGGGCCGGGACTATCCGAGCAGTACTTC. The genes are TRBV4-2 and TRBJ2-7, with 7 bases matching TRBD2. V shed 4 bases, J shed 6 bases, and the junction held 12 bases outside the gene matches. Per the germline V gene, CDR1 is LGHNA and CDR2 is YNFKEQ. CDR3 length equals 15 residues.

The chain links TRBV7-9 to TRBJ2-7; 14 bases fit TRBD2. J gave up 7 bases and V 6 bases, and 5 bases lay outside the gene matches. The V gene's germline CDR1 is SEHNR and CDR2 FQNEAQ (reference sequence). This CDR3 has 14 residues. In DNA form, the CDR3 reads TGTGCCAGCAGATCGGGACTAGCGGGAGATGAGCAGTACTTC. Protein: CASRSGLAGDEQYF.